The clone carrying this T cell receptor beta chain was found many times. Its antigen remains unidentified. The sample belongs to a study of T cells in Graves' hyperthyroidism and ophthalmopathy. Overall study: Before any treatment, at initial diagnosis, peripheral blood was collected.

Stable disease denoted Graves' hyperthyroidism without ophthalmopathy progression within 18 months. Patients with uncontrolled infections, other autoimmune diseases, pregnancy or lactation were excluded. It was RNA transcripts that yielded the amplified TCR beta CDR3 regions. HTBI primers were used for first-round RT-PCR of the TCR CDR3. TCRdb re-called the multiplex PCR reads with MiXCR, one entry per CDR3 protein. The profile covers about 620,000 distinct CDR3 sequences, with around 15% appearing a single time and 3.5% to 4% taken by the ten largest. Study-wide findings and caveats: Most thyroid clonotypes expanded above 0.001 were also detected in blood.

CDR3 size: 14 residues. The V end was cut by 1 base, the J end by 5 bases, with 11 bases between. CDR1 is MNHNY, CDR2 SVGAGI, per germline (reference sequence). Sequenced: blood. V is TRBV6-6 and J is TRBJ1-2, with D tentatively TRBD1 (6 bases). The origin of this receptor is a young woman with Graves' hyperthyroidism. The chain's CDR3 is CASSYYRAMYGYTF. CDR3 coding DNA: TGTGCCAGCAGTTACTACAGGGCTATGTATGGCTACACCTTC.